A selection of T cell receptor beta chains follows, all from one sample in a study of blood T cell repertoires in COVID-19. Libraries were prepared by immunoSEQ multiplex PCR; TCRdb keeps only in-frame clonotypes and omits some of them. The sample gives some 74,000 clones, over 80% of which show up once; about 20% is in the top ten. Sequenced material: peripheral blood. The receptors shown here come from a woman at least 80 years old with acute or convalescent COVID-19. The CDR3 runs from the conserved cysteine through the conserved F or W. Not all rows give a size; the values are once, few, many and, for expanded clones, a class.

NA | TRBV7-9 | CASSLARNSPLHF
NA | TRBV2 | CASVGTGRTDTQYF
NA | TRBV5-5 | CASSLEPGLGETQYF
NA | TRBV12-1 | CASSSLLASSSYEQYF
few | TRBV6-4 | CASSEGRGNEKLFF
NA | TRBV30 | CAWSLAGTGPGALHF
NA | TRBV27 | CASSLTSGGATIISTQYF
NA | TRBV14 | CASSQYLQGPGPNSNQPQHF
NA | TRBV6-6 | CASSSLAPEFTDTQYF
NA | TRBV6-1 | CASSETGVGNTIYF